The rows below give T cell receptor beta chains drawn from one sample of a study of T cell responses to AZD1222 COVID-19 vaccine. Libraries were prepared by immunoSEQ multiplex PCR; TCRdb keeps only in-frame clonotypes and omits some of them. This table holds around 78,000 clones, around 87% found once. The sample consisted of peripheral blood, taken on day 0 of AZD1222 vaccination. The receptors come from an adult in good health. CDR3s include the opening cysteine and the closing phenylalanine or tryptophan. Each record gives: J gene, V gene, CDR3 protein.

>TRBJ2-1|TRBV7-9
CASSLDTGAPNEQFF
>TRBJ1-6|TRBV28
CASSSGAGLNSPLHF
>TRBJ1-6|TRBV6-2/TRBV6-3
CASSYSGGGSPLHF
>TRBJ1-1|TRBV5-4
CASSGDKKAVF
>TRBJ1-3|TRBV3-1/TRBV3-2
CASSLRLRAGNTIYF
>TRBJ2-7|TRBV6-2/TRBV6-3
CASSYQDSSYEQYF
>TRBJ2-7|TRBV5-6
CASSRLAGVEQYF
>TRBJ1-3|TRBV19
CASVRDTRSGNTIYF
>TRBJ2-7|TRBV5-1
CASSPTQDYEQYF
>TRBJ2-2|TRBV11-1
CASSPPVSTGELFF
>TRBJ1-6|TRBV7-9
CASSWGSYNSPLHF
>TRBJ1-1|TRBV7-9
CASSLRQGTMNTEAFF
>TRBJ2-7|TRBV6-2/TRBV6-3
CASSYMGLRYEQYF
>TRBJ2-3|TRBV5-6
CASSLGQGSLTDTQYF
>TRBJ2-6|TRBV15
CATSRDFLSGANVLTF
>TRBJ2-7|TRBV6-1
CASSSPTRTEQYF
>TRBJ2-6|TRBV7-9
CASSGQGYGANVLTF
>TRBJ2-2|TRBV9
CASDLTSGGPGGELFF
>TRBJ1-6|TRBV7-3
CASSLRLCVPKGSLKSSYNSPLHF
>TRBJ1-4|TRBV19
CASRVTGGDEKLFF
>TRBJ2-4|TRBV13
CASSLGSGAPAKNIQYF
>TRBJ2-7|TRBV20-1
CSATGRDEQYF
>TRBJ1-2|TRBV23-1
CASSQYQGRPTPNYGYTF